The 5 T cell receptor beta chains in this list originate from one sample, sequenced in a study of regulatory T cells in long-lasting Graves disease (dated by TCRdb to the early 2020s). The library came from multiplex PCR. The run used an Illumina HiSeq 4000. To build TCR beta libraries, CDR3 regions were amplified by Arm-PCR using iRepertoire HTBI primers. Using fastp at Q25 and MiXCR, TCRdb reprocessed the public reads and kept productive beta chains. Every distinct CDR3 protein forms one entry, paired with its most common genes and DNA. The sample contains about 500,000 distinct CDR3 sequences, approximately 12% of them found a single time. Of the sample, more than 8% is held by the ten largest clones. Read against the paper, the sample's time point label means: newly diagnosed GD, antithyroid drugs for less than 3 months. RNA was extracted from PBMCs in TRIzol for both TCR sequencing and RNA sequencing.

These same records also appear under a second study, on T cells in Graves' hyperthyroidism and ophthalmopathy.

Source: peripheral blood mononuclear cells (PBMCs), taken at new diagnosis, from a patient treated with antithyroid drugs. The receptors come from a woman in her 30s with Graves disease. Donor details come from another sample of the same person, matched by shared clones.

The genes are TRBV10-3 and TRBJ2-1; maybe TRBD2 (5 bases). Trimming took 0 bases from V and 4 from J, leaving 7 bases between them. This CDR3 contains 14 residues. CDR1 and CDR2 (germline): ENHRY, SYGVKD. DNA for the CDR3: TGTGCCATCAGTGAGTCTGGACTTTACAATGAGCAGTTCTTC. It codes for CAISESGLYNEQFF.

This clonotype was observed at least ten times. This chain joins TRBV9 and TRBJ2-5; 12 bases agree with TRBD1. V was pared by 3 bases and J by 4 bases, with 7 bases of the junction left unmatched. This CDR3 region has 16 residues. CDR1 SGDLS and CDR2 YYNGEE come from the germline V gene. CDR3 in DNA: TGTGCCAGCAGCGCCCCGGGACAGGGGGCAGGAGAGACCCAGTACTTC. Its translation is CASSAPGQGAGETQYF. Full variable domain (remainder filled in from reference TRBV9 and TRBJ2-5): DSGVTQTPKHLITATGQRVTLRCSPRSGDLSVYWYQQSLDQGLQFLIQYYNGEERAKGNILERFSAQQFPDLHSELNLSSLELGDSALYFCASSAPGQGAGETQYFGPGTRLLVL.

The genes are TRBV5-1 and TRBJ2-2; tentative D call: TRBD2 (6 bases). Germline-derived CDR1 and CDR2 are SGHRS and YFSETQ. CDR3 size: 16 residues. Trimming took 3 bases from V and 6 from J, leaving 18 bases between them. The CDR3 DNA follows: TGCGCCAGCAGCTGGATAACAACTAGCTCATCCGGGGAGCTGTTTTTT. It encodes CASSWITTSSSGELFF. Full variable domain (remainder filled in from reference TRBV5-1 and TRBJ2-2): KAGVTQTPRYLIKTRGQQVTLSCSPISGHRSVSWYQQTPGQGLQFLFEYFSETQRNKGNFPGRFSGRQFSNSRSEMNVSTLELGDSALYLCASSWITTSSSGELFFGEGSRLTVL.

This clonotype was seen a handful of times. The V gene is TRBV7-8, the J gene TRBJ2-1, with D possibly matching TRBD2 (6 bases). CDR1 and CDR2 from the germline V gene are SGHVS and FQNEAQ. This CDR3 spans 16 amino acids. With 1 base removed from V and 2 bases from J, the gap between germline ends came to 12 bases. The CDR3 loop reads CASSLESGFAYNEQFF. The CDR3 nucleotides read TGTGCCAGCAGCTTAGAAAGCGGGTTCGCCTACAATGAGCAGTTCTTC.

This clonotype was counted between two and nine times. This rearrangement joins TRBV19 to TRBJ1-4; D not resolved. Germline V gene sequence: CDR1 LNHDA, CDR2 SQIVND (reference sequence). V was clipped by 1 base and J by 8 bases, with 11 bases between them. CDR3 length: 14 amino acids. The CDR3 loop is CASSIGLGREKLFF. The CDR3, as DNA: TGTGCCAGTAGTATAGGCCTTGGGCGGGAAAAACTGTTTTTT.